This T cell receptor beta chain emerged from a study of blood T cell repertoires in COVID-19. Participant ages covered about 18 to 89 years across some 25 US areas. Participants were placed into cohorts based on the clinical history they reported. CDR1 is KGHDR, CDR2 SFDVKD, per germline. V gave up 0 bases and J gave up 7 bases; unmatched junction bases: 4. This CDR3 contains 14 residues. Authors' analysis steps: Counts of nucleated cells, estimated from reference gene primer amplification, were obtained. TCRdb's copy holds only in-frame clones and misses some; the assay was immunoSEQ multiplex PCR. That table furnishes V, J and clone size, whereas the DNA furnished D and trimming. The sample shows roughly 240,000 clones, 90% of them seen only once.

Input material: PBMCs or T cells enriched from blood (not recorded which). The rearrangement links TRBV24-1 to TRBJ1-2, with 7 bases that match TRBD1. The TCR sequence derives from a man over 45 who had been exposed to COVID-19. CDR3 sequence reads: CATSDLSYRGGYTF. CDR3 coding DNA: TGTGCCACCAGTGATTTGTCCTACAGGGGTGGCTACACCTTC.